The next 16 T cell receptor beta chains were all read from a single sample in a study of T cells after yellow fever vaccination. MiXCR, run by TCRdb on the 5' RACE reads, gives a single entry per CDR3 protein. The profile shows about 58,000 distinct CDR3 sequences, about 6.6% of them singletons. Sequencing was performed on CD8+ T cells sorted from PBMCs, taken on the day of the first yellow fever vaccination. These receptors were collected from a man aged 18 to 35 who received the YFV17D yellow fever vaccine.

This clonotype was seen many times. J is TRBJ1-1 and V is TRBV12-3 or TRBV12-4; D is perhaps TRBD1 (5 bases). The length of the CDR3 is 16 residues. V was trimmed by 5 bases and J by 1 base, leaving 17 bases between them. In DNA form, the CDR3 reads TGTGCCAGCAGTCCCACACGGGACGAACCGAACACTGAAGCTTTCTTT. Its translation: CASSPTRDEPNTEAFF.

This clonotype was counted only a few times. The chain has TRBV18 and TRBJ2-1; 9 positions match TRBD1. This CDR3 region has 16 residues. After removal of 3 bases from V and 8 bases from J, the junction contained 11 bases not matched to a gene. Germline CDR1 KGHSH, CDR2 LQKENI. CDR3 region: CASSPPTGGYGYEQFF. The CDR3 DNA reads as TGTGCCAGCTCACCGCCAACAGGGGGCTATGGCTATGAGCAGTTCTTC.

The CDR3 is CASSLGGNLGNEQFF. The CDR3 DNA follows: TGTGCCAGCAGTTTAGGGGGGAACCTTGGTAATGAGCAGTTCTTC. The chain recombines TRBV6-2 or TRBV6-3 with TRBJ2-1; the D gene could be TRBD1 or TRBD2 (6 bases each). Per germline, CDR1 MNHEY and CDR2 SVGEGT. V lost 4 bases to trimming and J lost 7 bases, with 17 bases between them. The CDR3 length is 15 residues.

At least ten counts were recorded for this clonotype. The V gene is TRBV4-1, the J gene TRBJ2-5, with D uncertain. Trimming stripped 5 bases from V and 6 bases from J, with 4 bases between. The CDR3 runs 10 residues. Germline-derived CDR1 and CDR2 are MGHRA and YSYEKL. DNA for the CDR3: TGCGCCAGCAGCGGGAAGACCCAGTACTTC. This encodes CASSGKTQYF.

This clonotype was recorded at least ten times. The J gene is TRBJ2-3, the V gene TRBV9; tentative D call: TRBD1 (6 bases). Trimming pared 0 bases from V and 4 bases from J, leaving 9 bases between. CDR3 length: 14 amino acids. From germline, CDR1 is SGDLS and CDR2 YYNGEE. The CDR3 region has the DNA TGTGCCAGCAGCGTAGAGGGGGAACCAGATACGCAGTATTTT. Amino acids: CASSVEGEPDTQYF.

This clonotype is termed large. This CDR3 reads CASSLEGDRGSDTQYF. The CDR3 DNA reads as TGTGCCAGCAGCTTAGAAGGGGACAGGGGTTCAGATACGCAGTATTTT. The chain couples TRBV7-6 to TRBJ2-3; 10 positions agree with TRBD1. The V and J ends lost 1 base and 4 bases, in that order; junction bases with no gene match: 5. Germline CDR1 SGHVS, CDR2 FNYEAQ. This CDR3 is built from 16 residues.

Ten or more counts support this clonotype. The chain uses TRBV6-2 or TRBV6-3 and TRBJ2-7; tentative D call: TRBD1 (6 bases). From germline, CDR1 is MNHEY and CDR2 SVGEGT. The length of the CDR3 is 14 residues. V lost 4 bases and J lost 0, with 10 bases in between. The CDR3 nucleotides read TGTGCCAGCAGTTCAACAGGGAGCTCCTACGAGCAGTACGTC. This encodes CASSSTGSSYEQYV.

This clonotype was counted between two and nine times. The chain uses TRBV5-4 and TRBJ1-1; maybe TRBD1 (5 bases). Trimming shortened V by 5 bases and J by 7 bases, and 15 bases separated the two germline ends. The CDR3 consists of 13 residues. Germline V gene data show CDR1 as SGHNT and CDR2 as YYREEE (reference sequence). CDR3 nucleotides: TGTGCCAGCAGTCATCGGGGGGTTGATGAAGCTTTCTTT. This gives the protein CASSHRGVDEAFF.

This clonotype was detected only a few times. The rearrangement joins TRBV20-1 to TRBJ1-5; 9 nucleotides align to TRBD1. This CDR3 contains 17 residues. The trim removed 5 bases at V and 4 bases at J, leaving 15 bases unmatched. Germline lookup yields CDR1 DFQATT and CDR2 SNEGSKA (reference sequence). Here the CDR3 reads CSARRRDRDTANQPQHF. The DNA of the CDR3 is TGCAGTGCTCGTCGCCGGGACAGGGACACTGCAAATCAGCCCCAGCATTTT.

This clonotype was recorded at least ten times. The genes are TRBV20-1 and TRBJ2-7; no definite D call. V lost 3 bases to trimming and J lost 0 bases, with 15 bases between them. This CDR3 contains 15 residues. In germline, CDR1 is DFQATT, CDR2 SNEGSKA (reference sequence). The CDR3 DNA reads TGCAGTGCTAGGGGAACCCTGGACGGCTCCTACGAGCAGTACTTC. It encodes CSARGTLDGSYEQYF.

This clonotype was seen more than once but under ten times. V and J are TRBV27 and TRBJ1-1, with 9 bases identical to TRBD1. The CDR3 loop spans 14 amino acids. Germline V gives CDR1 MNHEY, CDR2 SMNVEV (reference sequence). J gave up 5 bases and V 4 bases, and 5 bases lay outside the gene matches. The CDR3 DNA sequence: TGTGCCAGCAGTTACAGGGGGCCGGGGACTGAAGCTTTCTTT. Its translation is CASSYRGPGTEAFF.

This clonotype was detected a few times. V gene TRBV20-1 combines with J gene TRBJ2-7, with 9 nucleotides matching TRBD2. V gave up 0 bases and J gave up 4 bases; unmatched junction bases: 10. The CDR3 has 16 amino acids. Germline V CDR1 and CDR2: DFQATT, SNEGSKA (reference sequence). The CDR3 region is CSARDIGLAGPYEQYF. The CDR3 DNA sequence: TGCAGTGCTAGAGATATCGGCCTAGCGGGGCCATACGAGCAGTACTTC.

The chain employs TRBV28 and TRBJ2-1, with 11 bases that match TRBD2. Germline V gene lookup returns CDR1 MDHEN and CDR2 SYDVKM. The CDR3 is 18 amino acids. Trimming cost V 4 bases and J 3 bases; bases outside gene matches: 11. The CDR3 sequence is CASSSREGTSGFYNEQFF. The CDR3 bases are TGTGCCAGCAGTTCCCGAGAGGGGACTAGCGGTTTCTACAATGAGCAGTTCTTC.

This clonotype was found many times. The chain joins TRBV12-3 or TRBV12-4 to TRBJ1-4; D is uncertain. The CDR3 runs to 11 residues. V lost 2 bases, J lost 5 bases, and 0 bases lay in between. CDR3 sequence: CASSLNEKLFF. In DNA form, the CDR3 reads TGTGCCAGCAGTTTAAATGAAAAACTGTTTTTT.

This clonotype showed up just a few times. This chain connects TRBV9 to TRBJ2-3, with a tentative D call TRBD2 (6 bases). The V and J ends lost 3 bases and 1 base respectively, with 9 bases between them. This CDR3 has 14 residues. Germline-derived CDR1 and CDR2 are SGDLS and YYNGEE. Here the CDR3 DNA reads TGTGCCAGCAGCGAGGGACTCGGCACAGATACGCAGTATTTT. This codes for CASSEGLGTDTQYF.

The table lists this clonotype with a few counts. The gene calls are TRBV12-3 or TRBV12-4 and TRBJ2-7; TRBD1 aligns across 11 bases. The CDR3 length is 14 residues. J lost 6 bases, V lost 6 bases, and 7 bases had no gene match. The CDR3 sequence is CASSPGTGGAEQYF. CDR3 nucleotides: TGTGCCAGCAGCCCCGGGACAGGGGGGGCCGAGCAGTACTTC.